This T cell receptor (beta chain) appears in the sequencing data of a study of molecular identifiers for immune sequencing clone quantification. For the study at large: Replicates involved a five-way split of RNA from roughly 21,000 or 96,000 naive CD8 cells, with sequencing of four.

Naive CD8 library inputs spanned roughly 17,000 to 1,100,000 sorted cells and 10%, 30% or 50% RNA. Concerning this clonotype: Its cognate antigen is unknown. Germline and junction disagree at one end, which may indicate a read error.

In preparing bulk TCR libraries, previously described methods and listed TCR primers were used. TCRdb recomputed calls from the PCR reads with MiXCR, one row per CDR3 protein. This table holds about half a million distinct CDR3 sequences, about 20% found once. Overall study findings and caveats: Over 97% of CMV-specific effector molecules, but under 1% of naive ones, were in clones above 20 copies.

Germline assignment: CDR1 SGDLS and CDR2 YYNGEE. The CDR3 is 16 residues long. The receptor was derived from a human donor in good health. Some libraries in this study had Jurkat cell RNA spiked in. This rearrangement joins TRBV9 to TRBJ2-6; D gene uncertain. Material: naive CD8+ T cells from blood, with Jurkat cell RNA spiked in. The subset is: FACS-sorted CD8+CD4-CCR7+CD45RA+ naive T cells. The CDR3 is CASCVGATSGANVLTF. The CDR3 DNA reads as TGTGCCAGCTGCGTAGGAGCAACCTCTGGGGCCAACGTCCTGACTTTC.